A selection of T cell receptor beta chains follows, all from one sample in a study of shared clonotypes between healthy human individuals. Profiling relied on immunoSEQ multiplex PCR, and the TCRdb table lists in-frame clones only, not all of them. The sample contains about 2,100,000 clones, approximately 94% of which appear only once. The sample was naive CD8+ T cells from PBMCs. The receptors here all came from a man between 18 and 29 years old in good health. Some clones in this sample may be carry-over from other donors' samples. The conserved cysteine and the conserved F or W are not part of the CDR3 here. The D gene is left open where the match is weak.

D gene	V gene	J gene	CDR3 protein
TRBD1	TRBV7-9	TRBJ2-7	ASSQTGDEQY
TRBD1	TRBV2	TRBJ1-1	ASRSRPGQGVPEAF
TRBD1	TRBV7-9	TRBJ1-2	ASFGGGIYGYT
TRBD1	TRBV19	TRBJ1-1	ASSIISSGGTEAF
.	TRBV7-9	.	ASSAGISYEQY
TRBD1	TRBV9	TRBJ2-2	ASSTRQGSGSGELF
.	TRBV4-1	TRBJ2-1	ASSQDGRSYNEQF
TRBD1	TRBV29-1	TRBJ1-2	SVWTGERYT
.	TRBV9	TRBJ1-3	ASSVNEDTIY
.	TRBV7-8	TRBJ2-7	ASSSYTRAPLYYEQY
.	TRBV7-2	TRBJ1-2	ASSLYPLDSNYGYT
.	TRBV9	TRBJ2-4	ASSVEDLAYIQY
TRBD1	TRBV6-6	TRBJ2-7	ASRDSASYEQY
TRBD1	TRBV11-1	TRBJ2-7	ASSASLGQADEQY
TRBD2	TRBV4-1	TRBJ2-7	ASSQEPRGGYEQY
.	TRBV9	TRBJ2-1	ASSSTRGSSYNEQF
.	TRBV27	TRBJ2-7	ASSFTTAPLYEQY
TRBD2	TRBV5-5	TRBJ2-5	ASINSFRLAYQETQY
TRBD2	TRBV19	TRBJ2-2	ASSGLAGANTGELF
TRBD1	TRBV29-1	.	SVAGQGALDEQY
.	TRBV5-1	TRBJ2-1	ASSLALGSSYNEQF
TRBD1	TRBV6-5	TRBJ1-2	ASSYSGGNLGYT
TRBD2	TRBV27	TRBJ2-3	ASSLLAGEVDTQY
.	TRBV6-5	TRBJ2-5	ASSTGQETQY
TRBD1	TRBV27	TRBJ1-2	ASSLQGGNYGYT
TRBD2	TRBV7-8	TRBJ2-1	ASSWRGGSYNEQF